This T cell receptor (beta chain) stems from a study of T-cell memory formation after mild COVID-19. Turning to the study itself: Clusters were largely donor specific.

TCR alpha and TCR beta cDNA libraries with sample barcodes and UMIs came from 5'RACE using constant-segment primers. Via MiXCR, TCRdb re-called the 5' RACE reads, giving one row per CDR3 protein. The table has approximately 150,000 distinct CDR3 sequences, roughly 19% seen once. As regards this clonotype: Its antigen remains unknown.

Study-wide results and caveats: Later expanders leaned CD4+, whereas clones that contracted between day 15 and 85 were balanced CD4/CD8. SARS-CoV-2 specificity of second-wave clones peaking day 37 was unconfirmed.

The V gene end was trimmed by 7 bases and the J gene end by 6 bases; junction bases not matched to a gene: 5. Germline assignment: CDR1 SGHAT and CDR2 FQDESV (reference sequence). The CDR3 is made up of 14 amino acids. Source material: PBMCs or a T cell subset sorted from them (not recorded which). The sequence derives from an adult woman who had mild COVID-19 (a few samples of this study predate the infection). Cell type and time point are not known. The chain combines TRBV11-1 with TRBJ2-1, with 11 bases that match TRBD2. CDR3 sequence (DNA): TGTGCCAGCATGCGACTAGCGGGGATCAATGAGCAGTTCTTC. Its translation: CASMRLAGINEQFF.